This record concerns one TCR beta chain sequence. Its antigen is unidentified. These data come from a study of a mutant IDH1 vaccine in newly diagnosed glioma. Study overall: Those enrolled had earlier been treated with radiotherapy, temozolomide, or both, mostly both. Week 47 marked visit V13, whereas week 35 marked visit V12.

The sample's time point: week 47, end of study. All doses held 300 ug of mutant IDH1 20-mer peptide, with topical imiquimod. Donor diagnoses consisted of new WHO grade 3 or 4 IDH1-mutant, ATRX-lost astrocytomas. Using immunoSEQ multiplex PCR, the repertoire was profiled, and TCRdb retains in-frame clones only, with some absent. The sample holds tens of thousands of clones; 70% to 85% are singletons and the top ten take around 5%. The CDR3 is 15 residues long. Trimming left V 3 bases short and J 0 bases short, with 9 bases between. Germline V gives CDR1 SGHRS, CDR2 YFSETQ. The receptor's source is a man between 45 and 60 years old with glioma. The source was PBMCs, collected from a glioma patient whose treatment included an IDH1 peptide vaccine. The J gene is TRBJ2-2, the V gene TRBV5-1, with unresolved D. CDR3 residues: CASSWTVANTGELFF. The CDR3 bases are TGCGCCAGCAGCTGGACGGTAGCGAACACCGGGGAGCTGTTTTTT.